The rows below give T cell receptor beta chains drawn from one sample of a study of monozygotic twins with inflammatory bowel disease. Using the 5' RACE reads, TCRdb records one entry per CDR3 protein without DNA. The sample has under 350,000 distinct CDR3 sequences. Sequenced sample: blood. Receptors originate from a human donor with ulcerative colitis or Crohn's disease, or a healthy co-twin of an affected twin (not recorded which). CDR3s include the opening cysteine and the closing phenylalanine or tryptophan. Fields, in order: CDR3 protein, J gene, V gene.

CSARDLRGGGYNEQFF	TRBJ2-1	TRBV20-1
CASSLARAGWYGYTF	TRBJ1-2	TRBV12-3/TRBV12-4
CSANPRERGDHNEQFF	TRBJ2-1	TRBV20-1
CASSQERLNRLLGTQYF	TRBJ2-3	TRBV3-1
CASSYLRGPYEQYF	TRBJ2-7	TRBV6-5
CAISTGAGYEQYF	TRBJ2-7	TRBV10-3
CASSLIELGELFF	TRBJ2-2	TRBV11-2
CASSPRDRETYNEQFF	TRBJ2-1	TRBV9
CASSLVPNEQYF	TRBJ2-7	TRBV7-2
CATSRDFATNEKLFF	TRBJ1-4	TRBV15
CATRPGPHTEAFF	TRBJ1-1	TRBV12-3/TRBV12-4
CASSLGQDNSPLHF	TRBJ1-6	TRBV12-3/TRBV12-4
CASSLGNYNEQFF	TRBJ2-1	TRBV7-8
CSVGTRLTNTEAFF	TRBJ1-1	TRBV29-1
CASSYYPADRGVPSYNEQFF	TRBJ2-1	TRBV5-1
CASSLWGGNNNNEQFF	TRBJ2-1	TRBV11-2
CSARDLPVGTGHQPQHF	TRBJ1-5	TRBV20-1
CASSSRDRARGQPQHF	TRBJ1-5	TRBV7-3
CASSYLSATNEKLFF	TRBJ1-4	TRBV6-5
CASSYSRQGEAFF	TRBJ1-1	TRBV6-5
CSAPGQLQVEQYF	TRBJ2-7	TRBV20-1
CASSFWTGDDQPQHF	TRBJ1-5	TRBV7-2
CASNLVAGGPADTQYF	TRBJ2-3	TRBV2
CASSQNSGSYNEQFF	TRBJ2-1	TRBV11-2
CASGHRGVGQPQHF	TRBJ1-5	TRBV6-1
CASSNIVGTKGGGYTF	TRBJ1-2	TRBV12-3/TRBV12-4
CATLGVFTDTQYF	TRBJ2-3	TRBV19
CASGRGLSTDTQYF	TRBJ2-3	TRBV13
CASSPGGVDSPLHF	TRBJ1-6	TRBV18
CASGSLAGRAGELFF	TRBJ2-2	TRBV12-5
CSARSKRPNEQFF	TRBJ2-1	TRBV20-1
CASSYIAWTGVDEQFF	TRBJ2-1	TRBV6-2/TRBV6-3
CASSQESSPDTQYF	TRBJ2-3	TRBV4-3
CASSKGRGRTGELFF	TRBJ2-2	TRBV12-3/TRBV12-4
CSIGGRAVGRINEQFF	TRBJ2-1	TRBV20-1
CASSLKASGSSDTQYF	TRBJ2-3	TRBV12-3/TRBV12-4
CASNSIDNSPLHF	TRBJ1-6	TRBV12-3/TRBV12-4
CASSEVGTATDTQYF	TRBJ2-3	TRBV6-1
CASSQGARGIQYF	TRBJ2-4	TRBV4-3
CASIRTGDYGYTF	TRBJ1-2	TRBV19
CASNTAVQGSRETQYF	TRBJ2-5	TRBV2
CASSILAGVREQYF	TRBJ2-7	TRBV27
CASSLKPSQETQYF	TRBJ2-5	TRBV13
CASSRPGQSNYEQYF	TRBJ2-7	TRBV18
CSAPTSGGGNEQFF	TRBJ2-1	TRBV20-1
CASSHWTGESTDTQYF	TRBJ2-3	TRBV4-3
CSAHNDGGWTGELFF	TRBJ2-2	TRBV20-1
CASGREQGNSPLHF	TRBJ1-6	TRBV6-1
CASSDTTDQPQHF	TRBJ1-5	TRBV18
CASSLMRSSGNTIYF	TRBJ1-3	TRBV5-5
CASSPRVGYTEAFF	TRBJ1-1	TRBV7-2
CASSAGGTGRTDTQYF	TRBJ2-3	TRBV7-9
CASSYYKGNSYEQYF	TRBJ2-7	TRBV6-5
CASSEAHRDTQYF	TRBJ2-3	TRBV6-1